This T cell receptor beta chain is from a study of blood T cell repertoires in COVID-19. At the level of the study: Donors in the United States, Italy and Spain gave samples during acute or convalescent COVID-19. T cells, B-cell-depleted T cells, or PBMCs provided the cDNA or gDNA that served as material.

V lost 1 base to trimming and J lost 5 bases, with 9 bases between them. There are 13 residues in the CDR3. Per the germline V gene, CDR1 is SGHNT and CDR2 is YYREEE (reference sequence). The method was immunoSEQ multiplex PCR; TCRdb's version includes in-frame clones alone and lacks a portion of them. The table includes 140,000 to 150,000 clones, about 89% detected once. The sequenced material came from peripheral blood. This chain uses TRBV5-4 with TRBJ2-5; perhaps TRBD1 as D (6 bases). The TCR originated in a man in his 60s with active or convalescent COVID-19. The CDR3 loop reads CASSLWQGETQYF. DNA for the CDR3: TGTGCCAGCAGCTTGTGGCAGGGGGAGACCCAGTACTTC.